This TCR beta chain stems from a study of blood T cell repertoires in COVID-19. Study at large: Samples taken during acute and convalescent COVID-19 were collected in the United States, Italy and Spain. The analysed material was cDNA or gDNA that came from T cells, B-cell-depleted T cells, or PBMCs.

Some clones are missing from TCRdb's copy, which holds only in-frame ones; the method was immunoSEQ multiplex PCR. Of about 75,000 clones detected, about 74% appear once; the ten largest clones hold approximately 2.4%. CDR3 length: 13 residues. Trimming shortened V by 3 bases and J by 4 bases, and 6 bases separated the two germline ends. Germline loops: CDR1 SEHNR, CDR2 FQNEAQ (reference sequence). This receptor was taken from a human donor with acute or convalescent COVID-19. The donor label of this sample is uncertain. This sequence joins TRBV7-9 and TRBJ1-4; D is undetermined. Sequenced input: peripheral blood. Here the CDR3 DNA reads TGTGCCAGCAGCTTGCGAATTAATGAAAAACTGTTTTTT. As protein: CASSLRINEKLFF.